Below, 11 T cell receptor beta chains from the same sample are listed, as sequenced in a study of T cells in Graves' hyperthyroidism and ophthalmopathy. TCR beta CDR3 region amplification was performed from RNA transcripts. HTBI primers were used for first-round RT-PCR of the TCR CDR3. Using its own MiXCR run on the multiplex PCR reads, TCRdb lists one record per CDR3 protein. This sample has 490,000 or so distinct CDR3 sequences, with about 16% found just once. The sample was blood. The receptor set was obtained from a woman aged 25 to 45 with Graves' ophthalmopathy.

The V and J genes are TRBV5-7 and TRBJ2-2; tentatively, D is TRBD2 (5 bases). TRBV5-7 is flagged as an ORF with uncertain function. The CDR3 length is 15 residues. V lost 0 bases, J lost 5 bases, and 11 bases lay in between. The CDR3 loop reads CASSLGPTGTGELFF. The CDR3 nucleotides are TGTGCCAGCAGCTTGGGGCCTACGGGGACCGGGGAGCTGTTTTTT.

This chain connects TRBV6-1 to TRBJ1-5; 7 bases fit TRBD1. The V and J ends lost 3 bases and 10 bases, in that order; junction bases with no gene match: 6. CDR1 is MNHNS, CDR2 SASEGT, per germline. The CDR3 loop spans 13 amino acids. CDR3 coding DNA: TGTGCCAGCAGTGAGGGACAGCCCTACCCCCAGCATTTT. Its translation is CASSEGQPYPQHF.

This clonotype was observed a few times. This sequence joins TRBV6-1 and TRBJ2-2; no clear D gene. Germline CDR1 MNHNS, CDR2 SASEGT. CDR3 length: 15 residues. V lost 5 bases and J 0 bases, leaving 10 bases between the germline ends. This CDR3 is CASSFSTANTGELFF. The CDR3 nucleotides read TGTGCCAGCAGTTTTTCGACGGCGAACACCGGGGAGCTGTTTTTT.

This clonotype was counted only a few times. This CDR3 reads CSARTGVDTEAFF. The CDR3 coding sequence is TGCAGCGCCCGGACAGGGGTAGACACTGAAGCTTTCTTT. The chain recombines TRBV29-1 with TRBJ1-1; TRBD1 matches at 9 bases. The length of the CDR3 is 13 residues. From germline, CDR1 is SQVTM and CDR2 ANQGSEA. V gave up 7 bases and J gave up 3 bases; unmatched junction bases: 6.

This clonotype was seen only a few times. The chain employs TRBV19 and TRBJ2-1, with TRBD1 matching over 10 bases. The CDR3 runs 16 residues. Germline lookup yields CDR1 LNHDA and CDR2 SQIVND (reference sequence). Trimming took 2 bases from V and 7 from J; bases not matched to a gene: 8. This CDR3 reads CASSILEGQGYNEQFF. In nucleotides, the CDR3 is TGTGCCAGTAGTATATTGGAGGGACAGGGGTATAATGAGCAGTTCTTC.

CDR3: CSASGQLLNTGELFF. CDR3 sequence (DNA): TGCAGTGCGTCTGGACAGCTCTTGAACACCGGGGAGCTGTTTTTT. The J gene is TRBJ2-2, the V gene TRBV20-1; possibly TRBD1 for D (6 bases). CDR3 size: 15 residues. V shed 6 bases and J shed 1 base, with 15 bases lying between them. The germline CDR1 and CDR2 sequences are DFQATT and SNEGSKA (reference sequence).

This clonotype was found many times. This chain joins TRBV5-1 and TRBJ2-3; D might be TRBD1 (6 bases). V lost 0 bases, J lost 8 bases, and 16 bases lay in between. Germline CDR1 reads SGHRS; CDR2 reads YFSETQ. The length of the CDR3 is 15 residues. For the CDR3, the DNA is TGCGCCAGCAGCTTGGTAGGGGGAGATGGCGGTACGCAGTATTTT. Amino acids: CASSLVGGDGGTQYF.

This clonotype was seen more than once but under ten times. The J gene is TRBJ2-6, the V gene TRBV27, with D perhaps TRBD1 (5 bases). V was clipped by 0 bases and J by 4 bases, with 10 bases between them. The CDR3 length is 16 residues. Germline V gene sequence: CDR1 MNHEY, CDR2 SMNVEV (reference sequence). DNA for the CDR3: TGTGCCAGCAGTTTATCCAGGGCCGCCGGGGCCAACGTCCTGACTTTC. Protein product: CASSLSRAAGANVLTF. Full variable domain (remainder filled in from reference TRBV27 and TRBJ2-6): EAQVTQNPRYLITVTGKKLTVTCSQNMNHEYMSWYRQDPGLGLRQIYYSMNVEVTDKGDVPEGYKVSRKEKRNFPLILESPSPNQTSLYFCASSLSRAAGANVLTFGAGSRLTVL.

This clonotype was seen at least ten times. The chain employs TRBV11-1 and TRBJ1-2, with 8 nucleotides matching TRBD1. Germline V gene data show CDR1 as SGHAT and CDR2 as FQDESV (reference sequence). Unmatched junction bases numbered 5, after V lost 5 bases and J lost 3 bases. This CDR3 contains 14 residues. The CDR3 DNA reads as TGTGCCAGCAGCCCCCAGACAGGGGACTATGGCTACACCTTC. It yields the protein CASSPQTGDYGYTF.

The chain has TRBV7-9 and TRBJ1-4; D is ambiguous. V was shortened by 3 bases and J by 0 bases, with 8 bases between the two germline ends. Germline V gives CDR1 SEHNR, CDR2 FQNEAQ (reference sequence). The CDR3 totals 15 residues. CDR3 DNA sequence: TGTGCCAGCAGCTTCTCCCTCTCAACTAATGAAAAACTGTTTTTT. It codes for CASSFSLSTNEKLFF.

The CDR3 reads CASSTQGGLLEQYF. For the CDR3, the DNA is TGTGCCAGCAGTACTCAGGGGGGTCTACTCGAGCAGTACTTC. V is TRBV6-5 and J is TRBJ2-7, with D tentatively TRBD1 (7 bases). The germline V and J ends were trimmed by 5 bases and 6 bases, with 17 bases remaining between them. The CDR3 spans 14 residues. Germline V lookup: CDR1 MNHEY, CDR2 SVGAGI.